Below are 15 T cell receptor beta chains sequenced from a single sample in a study of blood T cells in healthy people across ages. A second roughly 6 to 12 cycle PCR used barcoded and J-beta primers. One entry per CDR3 protein, called by TCRdb with MiXCR from the 5' RACE reads. The sample yields about 1.8 million distinct CDR3 sequences, about 50% seen once. Specimen: blood. Every receptor here comes from a middle-aged woman in good health.

J is TRBJ1-4 and V is TRBV12-3 or TRBV12-4; maybe TRBD1 (5 bases). V was shortened by 3 bases and J by 4 bases, with 12 bases between the two germline ends. The CDR3 runs to 15 residues. The CDR3 DNA reads TGTGCCAGCAGTTTTGGAGGGGCTGGTAATGAAAAACTGTTTTTT. Amino acids: CASSFGGAGNEKLFF.

The V and J genes are TRBV7-2 and TRBJ2-3; 12 nucleotides line up with TRBD2. This CDR3 is 16 amino acids long. The J segment lost 7 bases and the V segment lost 5 bases, leaving 10 bases of the junction unmatched. Germline CDR1 reads SGHTA; CDR2 reads FQGNSA. CDR3 nucleotides: TGTGCCAGCAGCCTCACTAGCGGGGGGCTACTCCATACGCAGTATTTT. Residues: CASSLTSGGLLHTQYF.

Only a few counts were recorded for this clonotype. The chain uses TRBV4-2 and TRBJ1-2; 7 bases align to TRBD1. CDR1 and CDR2 (germline): LGHNA, YNFKEQ. V lost 4 bases to trimming and J lost 2 bases; unmatched junction nucleotides: 7. This CDR3 region has 15 residues. The DNA for the CDR3 is TGTGCCAGCAGCCGCCAAGAGACAGGGAACTATGGCTACACCTTC. Translated: CASSRQETGNYGYTF.

This chain joins TRBV15 and TRBJ2-1, with D possibly matching TRBD2 (6 bases). V was trimmed by 0 bases and J by 4 bases, leaving 19 bases between them. Germline CDR1 and CDR2: LNHNV and YYDKDF (reference sequence). This CDR3 has 18 residues. The CDR3 nucleotides are TGTGCCACCAGCAGAGATTTACCGGGAGCCCAAGGTTACAATGAGCAGTTCTTC. This encodes CATSRDLPGAQGYNEQFF.

The gene calls are TRBV20-1 and TRBJ2-1, with TRBD2 matching 7 bases. The V gene end was trimmed by 3 bases and the J gene end by 4 bases; junction bases not matched to a gene: 9. The CDR3 extends over 15 amino acids. Germline V gene data show CDR1 as DFQATT and CDR2 as SNEGSKA (reference sequence). The CDR3 reads CSASGAGLGYNEQFF. CDR3 DNA sequence: TGCAGTGCTAGTGGGGCCGGACTAGGGTACAATGAGCAGTTCTTC.

The CDR3 is CASRARGAAVSSYNEQFF. DNA of the CDR3: TGTGCCAGCAGAGCTAGAGGGGCGGCCGTAAGCTCCTACAATGAGCAGTTCTTC. This chain joins TRBV11-2 and TRBJ2-1; D tentatively fits TRBD1 or TRBD2 (5 bases each). Trimming left V 6 bases short and J 0 bases short, with 21 bases between. The CDR3 spans 18 residues. CDR1 and CDR2 (germline): SGHAT, FQNNGV.

Points on this clonotype: With a much larger clone just one base away, this may be a read error. The chain employs TRBV20-1 and TRBJ2-7, with no clear D. The better agreement between TRBJ2-5 and the DNA end casts doubt on the J call. The CDR3 loop spans 11 amino acids. The germline CDR1 and CDR2 sequences are DFQATT and SNEGSKA (reference sequence). This CDR3 is CSARNQGTQYF. CDR3 nucleotides: TGCAGTGCTAGAAACCAAGGGACCCAGTACTTC.

This clonotype was detected a few times. V gene TRBV6-5 combines with J gene TRBJ2-3; no firm D call. The CDR3 has 13 residues. Germline CDR1 and CDR2: MNHEY and SVGAGI. The germline V and J ends were trimmed by 6 bases and 2 bases, with 9 bases remaining between them. The CDR3 DNA reads as TGTGCCAGCAGACTCACATTCACAGATACGCAGTATTTT. It translates to CASRLTFTDTQYF.

This chain joins TRBV15 and TRBJ2-3; 15 positions match TRBD2. V was pared by 8 bases and J by 3 bases, with 6 bases of the junction left unmatched. CDR1 and CDR2 (germline): LNHNV, YYDKDF (reference sequence). The CDR3 covers 16 residues. The CDR3 here is CATGGGLAGGTDTQYF. The CDR3 coding sequence is TGTGCCACCGGCGGGGGACTAGCGGGGGGAACAGATACGCAGTATTTT.

The gene calls are TRBV12-3 or TRBV12-4 and TRBJ2-7, with TRBD1 matching 9 bases. J gave up 7 bases and V 4 bases, and 17 bases lay outside the gene matches. This CDR3 region has 17 residues. CDR3 in amino acids: CASSSFPPGTGFDEQYF. As DNA, the CDR3 is TGTGCCAGCAGTTCATTTCCCCCCGGGACAGGGTTTGATGAGCAGTACTTC.

The chain employs TRBV3-1 and TRBJ2-1; 7 bases match TRBD1. CDR1 is LGHDT, CDR2 YNNKEL, per germline (reference sequence). Trimming removed 2 bases from V and 8 bases from J; junction bases left unmatched: 6. The CDR3 is made up of 14 amino acids. The CDR3 DNA reads as TGTGCCAGCAGCCAAAGAGACAGGGTTTATGAGCAGTTCTTC. Protein product: CASSQRDRVYEQFF.

This clonotype was counted between two and nine times. The V call is TRBV28, the J call TRBJ2-3, with 11 bases lining up with TRBD2. After removal of 6 bases from V and 6 bases from J, the junction contained 11 bases not matched to a gene. Germline V gene data show CDR1 as MDHEN and CDR2 as SYDVKM. The CDR3 totals 16 residues. The CDR3 protein is CASRGSGGALWDTQYF. CDR3 DNA: TGTGCCAGCAGGGGTAGCGGGGGGGCATTGTGGGATACGCAGTATTTT.

The chain has TRBV20-1 and TRBJ1-1, with 7 bases aligning to TRBD1. Germline trimming cut 5 bases from V and 2 bases from J; bases unmatched to any gene: 5. CDR3 length: 13 amino acids. Germline V gene data show CDR1 as DFQATT and CDR2 as SNEGSKA (reference sequence). CDR3 sequence reads: CSAPTGLNTEAFF. The CDR3 DNA reads TGCAGTGCTCCGACAGGGCTAAACACTGAAGCTTTCTTT.

The table lists this clonotype with a few counts. The CDR3 here is CSASRGQNTDTQYF. CDR3 in DNA: TGCAGTGCTAGCAGGGGGCAGAACACAGATACGCAGTATTTT. This chain uses TRBV20-1 with TRBJ2-3; 8 bases map to TRBD1. Germline CDR1 DFQATT, CDR2 SNEGSKA (reference sequence). The junction had 4 bases not matched to a gene; V was cut back by 3 bases and J by 2 bases. This CDR3 spans 14 amino acids.

There are a few counts of this clonotype. V is TRBV4-2 and J is TRBJ2-1; perhaps TRBD2 as D (5 bases). Germline CDR1 LGHNA, CDR2 YNFKEQ. The CDR3 has 14 residues. Trimming shortened V by 1 base and J by 10 bases, and 14 bases separated the two germline ends. The CDR3 region is CASSQGGSGKEQFF. The CDR3 DNA sequence: TGTGCCAGCAGCCAAGGAGGATCGGGGAAGGAGCAGTTCTTC.